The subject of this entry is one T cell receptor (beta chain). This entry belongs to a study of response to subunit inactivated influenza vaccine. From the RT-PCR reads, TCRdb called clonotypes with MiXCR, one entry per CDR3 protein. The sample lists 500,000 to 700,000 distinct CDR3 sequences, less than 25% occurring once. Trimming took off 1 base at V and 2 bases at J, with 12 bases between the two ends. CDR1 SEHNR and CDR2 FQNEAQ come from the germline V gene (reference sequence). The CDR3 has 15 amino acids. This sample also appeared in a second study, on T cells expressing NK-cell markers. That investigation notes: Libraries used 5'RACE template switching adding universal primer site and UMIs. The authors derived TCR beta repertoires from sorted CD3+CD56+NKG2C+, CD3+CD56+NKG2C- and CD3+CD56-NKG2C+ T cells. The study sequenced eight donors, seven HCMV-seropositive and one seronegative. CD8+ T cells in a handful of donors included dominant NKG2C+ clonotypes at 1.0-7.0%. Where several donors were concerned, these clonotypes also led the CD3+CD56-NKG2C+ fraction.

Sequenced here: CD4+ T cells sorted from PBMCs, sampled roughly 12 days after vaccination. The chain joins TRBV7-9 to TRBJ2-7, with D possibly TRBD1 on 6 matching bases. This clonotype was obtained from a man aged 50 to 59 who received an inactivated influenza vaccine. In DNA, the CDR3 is TGTGCCAGCAGCTTAGGCAGGGGTTACCCCTACGAGCAGTACTTC. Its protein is CASSLGRGYPYEQYF.